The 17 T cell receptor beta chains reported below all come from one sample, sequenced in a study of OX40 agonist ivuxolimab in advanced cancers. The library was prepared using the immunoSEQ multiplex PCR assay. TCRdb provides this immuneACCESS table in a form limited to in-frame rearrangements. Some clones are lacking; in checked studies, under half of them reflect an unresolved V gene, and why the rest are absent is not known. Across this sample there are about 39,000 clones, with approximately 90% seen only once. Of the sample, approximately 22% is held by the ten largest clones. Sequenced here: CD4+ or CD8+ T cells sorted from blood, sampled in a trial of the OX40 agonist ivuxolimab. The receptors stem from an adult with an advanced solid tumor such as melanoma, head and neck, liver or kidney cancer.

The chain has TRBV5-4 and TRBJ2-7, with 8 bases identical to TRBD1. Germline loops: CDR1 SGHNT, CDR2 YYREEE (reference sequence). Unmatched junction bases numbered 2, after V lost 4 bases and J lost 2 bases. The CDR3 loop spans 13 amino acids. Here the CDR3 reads CASSTQGAYEQYF. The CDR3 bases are TGTGCCAGCAGCACACAGGGGGCCTACGAGCAGTACTTC.

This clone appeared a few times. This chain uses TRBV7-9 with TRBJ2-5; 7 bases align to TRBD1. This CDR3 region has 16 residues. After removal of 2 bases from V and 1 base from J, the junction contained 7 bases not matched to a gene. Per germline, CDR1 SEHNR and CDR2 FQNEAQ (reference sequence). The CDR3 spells CASSLIWAGGQETQYF. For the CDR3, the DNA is TGTGCCAGCAGCTTAATTTGGGCAGGGGGCCAAGAGACCCAGTACTTC.

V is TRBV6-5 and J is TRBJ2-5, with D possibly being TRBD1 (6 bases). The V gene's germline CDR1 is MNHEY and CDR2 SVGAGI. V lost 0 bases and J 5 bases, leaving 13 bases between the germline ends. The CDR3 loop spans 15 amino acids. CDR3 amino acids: CASSYSGQGKETQYF. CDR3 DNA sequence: TGTGCCAGCAGTTACTCGGGGCAGGGGAAGGAGACCCAGTACTTC.

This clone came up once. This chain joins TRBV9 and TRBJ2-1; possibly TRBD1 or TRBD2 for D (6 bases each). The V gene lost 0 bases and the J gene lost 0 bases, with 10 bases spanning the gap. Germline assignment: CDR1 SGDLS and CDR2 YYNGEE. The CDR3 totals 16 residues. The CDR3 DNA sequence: TGTGCCAGCAGCGTAGGGGGGGCCAGCTCCTACAATGAGCAGTTCTTC. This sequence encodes CASSVGGASSYNEQFF.

CDR3 sequence reads: CASSPGTSASYEQYF. The CDR3 DNA is TGTGCCAGCAGTCCCGGGACTAGCGCTTCCTACGAGCAGTACTTC. The chain joins TRBV7-8 to TRBJ2-5; TRBD2 matches at 10 bases. The J call is doubtful: the DNA matches TRBJ2-7 better. Germline CDR1 SGHVS, CDR2 FQNEAQ. This CDR3 comprises 15 residues.

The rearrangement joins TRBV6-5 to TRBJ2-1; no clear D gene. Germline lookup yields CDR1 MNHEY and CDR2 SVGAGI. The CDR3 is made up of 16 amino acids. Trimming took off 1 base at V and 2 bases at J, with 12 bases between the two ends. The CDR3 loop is CASSYWAPLTYNEQFF. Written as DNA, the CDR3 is TGTGCCAGCAGTTACTGGGCTCCCCTTACCTACAATGAGCAGTTCTTC.

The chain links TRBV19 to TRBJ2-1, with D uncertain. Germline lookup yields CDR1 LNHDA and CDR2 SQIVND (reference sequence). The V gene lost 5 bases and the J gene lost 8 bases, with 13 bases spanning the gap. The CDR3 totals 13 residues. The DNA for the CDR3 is TGTGCCAGTAGTCACCACCTTAGGGATGAGCAGTTCTTC. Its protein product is CASSHHLRDEQFF.

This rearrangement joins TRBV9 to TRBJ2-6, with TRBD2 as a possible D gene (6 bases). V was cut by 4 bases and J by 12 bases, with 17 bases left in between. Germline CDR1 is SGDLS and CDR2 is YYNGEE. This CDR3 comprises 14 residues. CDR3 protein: CASSLGTSAVVLTF. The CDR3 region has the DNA TGTGCCAGCAGCTTAGGGACTTCAGCAGTCGTCCTGACTTTC.

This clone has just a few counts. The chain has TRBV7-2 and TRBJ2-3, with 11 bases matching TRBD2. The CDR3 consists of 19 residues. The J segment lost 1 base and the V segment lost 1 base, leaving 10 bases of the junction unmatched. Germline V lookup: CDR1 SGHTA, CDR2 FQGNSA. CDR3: CASSLGVYAGLAGTDTQYF. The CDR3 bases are TGTGCCAGCAGCTTAGGGGTGTACGCGGGACTAGCGGGCACAGATACGCAGTATTTT. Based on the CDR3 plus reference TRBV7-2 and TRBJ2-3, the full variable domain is GAGVSQSPSNKVTEKGKDVELRCDPISGHTALYWYRQSLGQGLEFLIYFQGNSAPDKSGLPSDRFSAERTGGSVSTLTIQRTQQEDSAVYLCASSLGVYAGLAGTDTQYFGPGTRLTVL.

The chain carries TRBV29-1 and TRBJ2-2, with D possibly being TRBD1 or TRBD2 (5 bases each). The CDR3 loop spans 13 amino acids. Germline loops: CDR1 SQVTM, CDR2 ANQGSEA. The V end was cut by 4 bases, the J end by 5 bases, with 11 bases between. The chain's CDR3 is CSVGGRGTGELFF. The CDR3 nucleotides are TGCAGCGTTGGGGGACGGGGAACCGGGGAGCTGTTTTTT.

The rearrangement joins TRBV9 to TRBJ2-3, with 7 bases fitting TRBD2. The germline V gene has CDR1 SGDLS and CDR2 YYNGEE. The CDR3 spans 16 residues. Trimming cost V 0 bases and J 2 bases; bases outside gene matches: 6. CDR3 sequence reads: CASSVEDLADTDTQYF. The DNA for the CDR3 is TGTGCCAGCAGCGTAGAGGACCTAGCGGACACAGATACGCAGTATTTT. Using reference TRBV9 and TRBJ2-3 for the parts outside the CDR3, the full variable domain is DSGVTQTPKHLITATGQRVTLRCSPRSGDLSVYWYQQSLDQGLQFLIQYYNGEERAKGNILERFSAQQFPDLHSELNLSSLELGDSALYFCASSVEDLADTDTQYFGPGTRLTVL.

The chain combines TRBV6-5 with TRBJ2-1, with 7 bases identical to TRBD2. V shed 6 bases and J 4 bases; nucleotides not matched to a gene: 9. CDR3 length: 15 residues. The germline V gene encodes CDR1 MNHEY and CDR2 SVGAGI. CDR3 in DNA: TGTGCCAGCAGCCCGACTAGCCCCCTATACAATGAGCAGTTCTTC. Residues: CASSPTSPLYNEQFF.

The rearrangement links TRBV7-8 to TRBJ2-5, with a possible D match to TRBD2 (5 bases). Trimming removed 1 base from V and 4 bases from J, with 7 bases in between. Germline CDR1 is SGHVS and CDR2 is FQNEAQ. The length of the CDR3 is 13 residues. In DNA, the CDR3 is TGTGCCAGCAGCTTAGGGACTTCAGAGACCCAGTACTTC. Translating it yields CASSLGTSETQYF. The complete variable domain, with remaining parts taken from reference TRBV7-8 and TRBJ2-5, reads GAGVSQSPRYKVAKRGQDVALRCDPISGHVSLFWYQQALGQGPEFLTYFQNEAQLDKSGLPSDRFFAERPEGSVSTLKIQRTQQEDSAVYLCASSLGTSETQYFGPGTRLLVL.

CDR3: CASSLKGEQFF. The CDR3 DNA is TGTGCCAGCAGTTTAAAGGGTGAGCAGTTCTTC. The chain has TRBV27 and TRBJ2-1; D gene uncertain. Germline V gives CDR1 MNHEY, CDR2 SMNVEV (reference sequence). The CDR3 runs 11 residues. V gave up 2 bases and J gave up 9 bases, with 5 bases separating them.

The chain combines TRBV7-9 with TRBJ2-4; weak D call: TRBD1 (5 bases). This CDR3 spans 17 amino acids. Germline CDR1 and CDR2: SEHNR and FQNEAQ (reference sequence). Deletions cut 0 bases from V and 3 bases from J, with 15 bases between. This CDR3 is CASSLARSTEDKNIQYF. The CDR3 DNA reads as TGTGCCAGCAGCTTAGCCCGCTCGACAGAGGACAAAAACATTCAGTACTTC.

The CDR3 sequence: CASSLSTGYSYEQYF. CDR3 coding DNA: TGTGCCAGCAGTTTATCGACGGGTTACTCCTACGAGCAGTACTTC. This chain links TRBV27 with TRBJ2-7; D gene unclear. The germline CDR1 and CDR2 sequences are MNHEY and SMNVEV (reference sequence). This CDR3 spans 15 amino acids. Trimming left V 0 bases short and J 0 bases short, with 9 bases between.

The CDR3 region has the DNA TGTGCCAGTAGTCCGGGGGGCTCCAGCTCCTACGAGCAGTACTTC. Amino acids: CASSPGGSSSYEQYF. The J gene is TRBJ2-7, the V gene TRBV19; TRBD2 is a possible D gene (7 bases). Trimming took off 5 bases at V and 0 bases at J, with 14 bases between the two ends. From germline, CDR1 is LNHDA and CDR2 SQIVND (reference sequence). This CDR3 has 15 amino acids.